This T cell receptor (beta chain) emerged from a study of shared clonotypes between healthy human individuals. Study summary: Three men and a couple of women, aged 18 to 49, were donors.

Germline loops: CDR1 SGHRS, CDR2 YFSETQ. J gave up 7 bases and V 1 base, and 6 bases lay outside the gene matches. The length of the CDR3 is 14 residues. Concerning this clone itself: Its antigen is as yet unknown.

Generated by immunoSEQ multiplex PCR, the TCRdb table keeps only in-frame clones and is missing some. Of about 1 million clones listed, 75% to 85% are singletons. Broader study findings: Having only a few donors restricted how much genetic and exposure-history diversity was captured. Tissues were not sampled, only blood, and their repertoires likely differ.

This sequence originates from a man aged 18 to 29 in good health. Some clones in this sample may be carry-over from other donors' samples. What was sequenced was memory CD4+ T cells from PBMCs. The subset is: CD45RA-negative fraction. The chain is built from TRBV5-1 and TRBJ2-7; 9 nucleotides align to TRBD1. For the CDR3, the DNA is TGCGCCAGCAGCTTGTGGGGACAGGGTCGAGAGCAGTACTTC. It is translated as CASSLWGQGREQYF.